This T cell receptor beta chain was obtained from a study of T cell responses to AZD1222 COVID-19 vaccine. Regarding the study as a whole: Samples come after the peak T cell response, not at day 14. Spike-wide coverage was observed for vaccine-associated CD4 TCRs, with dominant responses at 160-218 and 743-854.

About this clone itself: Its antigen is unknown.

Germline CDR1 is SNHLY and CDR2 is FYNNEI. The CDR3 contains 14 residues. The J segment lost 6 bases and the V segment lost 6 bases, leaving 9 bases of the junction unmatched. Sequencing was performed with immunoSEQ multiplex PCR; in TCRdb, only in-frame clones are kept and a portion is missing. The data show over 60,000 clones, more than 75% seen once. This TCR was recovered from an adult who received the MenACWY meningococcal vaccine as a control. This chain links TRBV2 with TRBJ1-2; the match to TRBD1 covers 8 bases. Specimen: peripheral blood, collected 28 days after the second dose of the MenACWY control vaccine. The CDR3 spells CASSRQGRVDGYTF. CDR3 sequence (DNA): TGTGCCAGCAGCCGACAGGGGAGAGTCGATGGCTACACCTTC. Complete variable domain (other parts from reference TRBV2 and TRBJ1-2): EPEVTQTPSHQVTQMGQEVILRCVPISNHLYFYWYRQILGQKVEFLVSFYNNEISEKSEIFDDQFSVERPDGSNFTLKIRSTKLEDSAMYFCASSRQGRVDGYTFGSGTRLTVV.